The 14 T cell receptor beta chains given below trace back to one sample, sequenced in a study of low-dose radiotherapy and immunotherapy resistance in tumors. TRAV- and TRBV-specific primers were used for first-strand cDNA, which covered alpha and beta chains. With a constant-region primer and a V-primer adapter, TCRs were subjected to approximately 21 PCR cycles of amplification. MiXCR, applied by TCRdb to the reads, yields one record per CDR3 protein. The sample contains approximately 11,000 distinct CDR3 sequences, around half of which appear only once. All receptors derive from a human donor with advanced metastatic prostate, ovarian, gallbladder or colorectal cancer (not recorded which). This table probably holds off-target reads from a library built for another chain.

The chain joins TRBV5-1 to TRBJ2-3; D is uncertain. CDR1 is SGHRS and CDR2 is YFSETQ in the germline V gene. The germline V and J ends were trimmed by 4 bases and 3 bases, with 9 bases remaining between them. The CDR3 is made up of 13 amino acids. CDR3 protein: CASSTDPTDTQYF. For the CDR3, the DNA is TGCGCCAGCAGCACAGACCCTACAGATACGCAGTATTTT.

The chain joins TRBV27 to TRBJ2-3, with a possible D match to TRBD2 (5 bases). The CDR3 contains 13 residues. V was pared by 3 bases and J by 7 bases, with 11 bases between. Germline V gene data show CDR1 as MNHEY and CDR2 as SMNVEV (reference sequence). The CDR3 here is CASSFSYGNTQYF. The CDR3 nucleotides read TGTGCCAGCAGTTTCAGCTACGGGAATACGCAGTATTTT.

This chain uses TRBV5-8 with TRBJ2-3; possibly TRBD1 or TRBD2 for D (5 bases each). The CDR3 is 14 amino acids. Germline CDR1 and CDR2: SGHTS and YDEGEE. V was shortened by 4 bases and J by 7 bases, with 16 bases between the two germline ends. CDR3 protein: CASSLTGLMNTQYF. CDR3 in DNA: TGTGCCAGCAGCCTTACGGGGCTCATGAATACGCAGTATTTT.

The table lists this clonotype with a few counts. The chain couples TRBV9 to TRBJ2-1; TRBD2 matches at 7 bases. This CDR3 is built from 15 residues. Germline V CDR1 and CDR2: SGDLS, YYNGEE. J was trimmed by 4 bases and V by 0 bases; bases with no gene match: 4. Here the CDR3 reads CASSVGGGGYNEQFF. The CDR3 DNA sequence: TGTGCCAGCAGCGTAGGGGGGGGAGGGTACAATGAGCAGTTCTTC.

The chain combines TRBV11-2 with TRBJ2-2, with D possibly TRBD2 on 5 matching bases. The CDR3 runs 15 residues. Looked up from germline, CDR1 is SGHAT and CDR2 is FQNNGV. Trimming shortened V by 4 bases and J by 3 bases, and 12 bases separated the two germline ends. In DNA form, the CDR3 reads TGTGCCAGCAGCTACCCCCTAGCTTACACCGGGGAGCTGTTTTTT. This gives the protein CASSYPLAYTGELFF.

The chain joins TRBV10-3 to TRBJ1-1; tentatively, D is TRBD1 (5 bases). This CDR3 comprises 15 residues. Deletions cut 6 bases from V and 1 base from J, with 15 bases between. CDR1 and CDR2 (germline): ENHRY, SYGVKD. This CDR3 reads CAISEPLGTNTEAFF. The CDR3 coding sequence is TGTGCCATCAGCGAGCCCTTGGGGACGAACACTGAAGCTTTCTTT.

This clonotype was detected only a few times. The J gene is TRBJ2-7, the V gene TRBV18; D unclear. Per germline, CDR1 KGHSH and CDR2 LQKENI. Trimming removed 3 bases from V and 4 bases from J, with 16 bases in between. This CDR3 has 15 amino acids. The CDR3 coding sequence is TGTGCCAGCTCACCTTCGGTAGGAGAGCTTTACGAGCAGTACTTC. Translated: CASSPSVGELYEQYF.

Only a few counts were recorded for this clonotype. The CDR3: CASRSGQGPYEQYF. The CDR3 DNA reads as TGTGCCAGCAGGTCCGGACAGGGACCCTACGAGCAGTACTTC. The gene calls are TRBV28 and TRBJ2-7; 8 positions match TRBD1. The CDR3 has 14 amino acids. The germline CDR1 and CDR2 sequences are MDHEN and SYDVKM. V was pared by 6 bases and J by 2 bases, with 6 bases of the junction left unmatched.

The chain carries TRBV6-4 and TRBJ2-4, with 8 bases fitting TRBD1. J lost 0 bases, V lost 6 bases, and 4 bases had no gene match. CDR1 MRHNA and CDR2 SNTAGT come from the germline V gene. There are 15 residues in the CDR3. This CDR3 is CASRSGGIAKNIQYF. DNA for the CDR3: TGTGCCAGCAGATCAGGGGGCATAGCCAAAAACATTCAGTACTTC.

The V call is TRBV5-6, the J call TRBJ2-7; a weak D match, TRBD1 (5 bases). Germline V gene data show CDR1 as SGHDT and CDR2 as YYEEEE. Trimming removed 0 bases from V and 1 base from J, with 8 bases in between. This CDR3 contains 14 residues. Here the CDR3 reads CASSLAAGSYEQYF. In DNA, the CDR3 is TGTGCCAGCAGCTTGGCGGCAGGGTCCTACGAGCAGTACTTC.

V and J are TRBV5-5 and TRBJ1-3; D not resolved. The V gene's germline CDR1 is SGHKS and CDR2 YYEKEE (reference sequence). CDR3 length: 13 residues. The ends were cut back, 1 base at V and 0 bases at J, with 2 bases in the middle. The CDR3 coding sequence is TGTGCCAGCAGCTTGACCTCTGGAAACACCATATATTTT. Translated, it gives CASSLTSGNTIYF.

The chain uses TRBV19 and TRBJ1-2; 8 bases fit TRBD1. The CDR3 is made up of 15 amino acids. The V gene end was trimmed by 6 bases and the J gene end by 4 bases; junction bases not matched to a gene: 10. Germline CDR1 is LNHDA and CDR2 is SQIVND (reference sequence). Here the CDR3 reads CASSPVDRGAYGYTF. Written as DNA, the CDR3 is TGTGCCAGTAGCCCGGTCGACAGGGGCGCCTATGGCTACACCTTC.

The J gene is TRBJ2-3, the V gene TRBV5-1; 15 bases line up with TRBD2. The J segment lost 5 bases and the V segment lost 4 bases, leaving 2 bases of the junction unmatched. The CDR3 covers 15 residues. CDR1 and CDR2 from the germline V gene are SGHRS and YFSETQ. The CDR3 here is CASSPGLAGGDTQYF. CDR3 DNA sequence: TGCGCCAGCAGCCCGGGACTAGCGGGGGGAGATACGCAGTATTTT.

This clonotype was seen a single time. The rearrangement links TRBV20-1 to TRBJ2-7; D not resolved. CDR1 and CDR2 (germline): DFQATT, SNEGSKA (reference sequence). The CDR3 runs 12 residues. The V end was cut by 3 bases, the J end by 1 base, with 7 bases between. The CDR3 spells CSASDGSYEQYF. The CDR3 DNA sequence: TGCAGTGCTAGTGACGGTTCCTACGAGCAGTACTTC.